This is a list of T cell receptor beta chains from one sample in a study of T cells in Graves' hyperthyroidism and ophthalmopathy. TCRdb processed the multiplex PCR reads anew with MiXCR; each CDR3 protein has one entry. The table includes fewer than 350,000 distinct CDR3 sequences, roughly 18% detected once. The source material was blood. Receptor source: a woman aged 45-60 years with Graves' hyperthyroidism. CDR3s leave out the opening cysteine and the closing phenylalanine or tryptophan.

j_call: TRBJ1-5
cdr3_length: 12
v_call: TRBV18
cdr3_aa: ASSPVAGDQPQH

j_call: TRBJ2-3
cdr3_length: 12
v_call: TRBV10-3
cdr3_aa: AISEPPGGDTQY

j_call: TRBJ2-7
cdr3_length: 13
v_call: TRBV6-1
cdr3_aa: ASSLTSGRAYEQY

j_call: TRBJ2-2
cdr3_length: 14
v_call: TRBV6-2/TRBV6-3
cdr3_aa: ASRQQGAQNTGELF

j_call: TRBJ2-7
cdr3_length: 11
v_call: TRBV5-1
cdr3_aa: ASSLWGSLEQY

j_call: TRBJ1-2
cdr3_length: 9
v_call: TRBV19
cdr3_aa: ASRSHYGYT

j_call: TRBJ1-1
cdr3_length: 14
v_call: TRBV20-1
cdr3_aa: SAREAGRSMNTEAF

j_call: TRBJ2-7
cdr3_length: 12
v_call: TRBV20-1
cdr3_aa: SASRALGGYEQY

j_call: TRBJ2-5
cdr3_length: 11
v_call: TRBV18
cdr3_aa: ASSPGQTETQY

j_call: TRBJ1-2
cdr3_length: 15
v_call: TRBV2
cdr3_aa: ASSEELGGAGSRGYT

j_call: TRBJ2-7
cdr3_length: 12
v_call: TRBV11-1
cdr3_aa: ASSLALAEYEQY

j_call: TRBJ1-1
cdr3_length: 12
v_call: TRBV5-1
cdr3_aa: ASSLWGPGTEAF

j_call: TRBJ1-2
cdr3_length: 11
v_call: TRBV7-8
cdr3_aa: ASRYSGQRGYT

j_call: TRBJ2-3
cdr3_length: 14
v_call: TRBV2
cdr3_aa: ASRLRAGGSTDTQY

j_call: TRBJ1-2
cdr3_length: 12
v_call: TRBV12-3/TRBV12-4
cdr3_aa: ASTWGGGDYGYT

j_call: TRBJ2-2
cdr3_length: 18
v_call: TRBV7-3
cdr3_aa: ASSPPGQDPLLGRGGELF

j_call: TRBJ2-1
cdr3_length: 14
v_call: TRBV5-1
cdr3_aa: ASSLAGAQSYNEQF

j_call: TRBJ2-3
cdr3_length: 14
v_call: TRBV24-1
cdr3_aa: ATSDLPATSPDTQY

j_call: TRBJ2-5
cdr3_length: 13
v_call: TRBV3-1
cdr3_aa: AGSRRDRGRETQY

j_call: TRBJ1-3
cdr3_length: 14
v_call: TRBV19
cdr3_aa: ASSGRDRGSGNTIY

j_call: TRBJ2-5
cdr3_length: 14
v_call: TRBV24-1
cdr3_aa: ATSDLPGQGGTSLY

j_call: TRBJ1-5
cdr3_length: 12
v_call: TRBV20-1
cdr3_aa: SASPRDSNQPQH

j_call: TRBJ2-3
cdr3_length: 13
v_call: TRBV3-1
cdr3_aa: ASSQEGGWADTQY

j_call: TRBJ1-1
cdr3_length: 15
v_call: TRBV9
cdr3_aa: ASSVGSGGQRYTEAF

j_call: TRBJ2-3
cdr3_length: 14
v_call: TRBV28
cdr3_aa: ASSLTSGRVTDTQY

j_call: TRBJ2-3
cdr3_length: 12
v_call: TRBV9
cdr3_aa: ASSTSVQADTQY

j_call: TRBJ2-2
cdr3_length: 16
v_call: TRBV27
cdr3_aa: ASSLMIGSASNTGELF

j_call: TRBJ1-1
cdr3_length: 12
v_call: TRBV3-1
cdr3_aa: ASSHGTTNTEAF

j_call: TRBJ1-1
cdr3_length: 10
v_call: TRBV11-1
cdr3_aa: ASKAWNTEAF

j_call: TRBJ1-1
cdr3_length: 12
v_call: TRBV19
cdr3_aa: ASLVGQGSIEAF

j_call: TRBJ2-7
cdr3_length: 11
v_call: TRBV28
cdr3_aa: ASSVDRADEQY

j_call: TRBJ2-1
cdr3_length: 15
v_call: TRBV28
cdr3_aa: ASSLLRTSGSCNEQF

j_call: TRBJ2-5
cdr3_length: 13
v_call: TRBV6-1
cdr3_aa: ASSEPGLAPETQY

j_call: TRBJ2-1
cdr3_length: 13
v_call: TRBV7-9
cdr3_aa: VSSLAGGPVDEQF

j_call: TRBJ1-6
cdr3_length: 13
v_call: TRBV6-9
cdr3_aa: ASSYSDDSDSPLH

j_call: TRBJ1-2
cdr3_length: 12
v_call: TRBV27
cdr3_aa: ASSLSGSSIGYT

j_call: TRBJ2-6
cdr3_length: 13
v_call: TRBV7-2
cdr3_aa: ASSLAVSGANVLT

j_call: TRBJ2-7
cdr3_length: 10
v_call: TRBV28
cdr3_aa: ASTKRSYEQY

j_call: TRBJ2-1
cdr3_length: 10
v_call: TRBV7-3
cdr3_aa: ASSSPGLMQF